Included here is one TCR beta chain sequence, with context. Antigen unknown. Trimming shortened V by 1 base and J by 8 bases, and 15 bases separated the two germline ends. Looked up from germline, CDR1 is SGDLS and CDR2 is YYNGEE. This CDR3 is built from 15 residues. This sample stems from a study of cytomegalovirus exposure and HLA in healthy donors. Study outcomes and limitations: The authors later found most CMV-associated TCR beta chains appeared HLA-restricted. Most TCR beta V segments were productive about 87% or about 30% of the time in an earlier analysis.

The PCR ran on 60 Vbeta and 13 Jbeta primers. Clones were read by immunoSEQ multiplex PCR, and TCRdb kept only the in-frame ones, dropping some. The sample lists over 60,000 clones; 75% to 80% were seen once. Sequencing was carried out using PBMCs. The sequence was collected from a young man in good health and CMV-seronegative. The chain recombines TRBV9 with TRBJ1-4, with D possibly TRBD1 on 5 matching bases. The CDR3 sequence is CASSVSGYNGEKLFF. DNA for the CDR3: TGTGCCAGCAGCGTATCAGGGTACAATGGAGAAAAACTGTTTTTT.